One and the same sample provided the 21 T cell receptor beta chains below, sequenced in a study of CD8+ T cells in alopecia areata. Treatment in this sample: oral pan-JAK inhibitor, 5-10 mg twice daily. In each case, RNA was isolated and then reverse transcribed into cDNA as the sequencing template. Here immunoSEQ multiplex PCR was the method, and the copy in TCRdb shows in-frame clones only, minus some. The sample includes a few hundred thousand clones, around two fifths of them seen just once. The sequences come from CD4+ T cells sorted from blood, collected at approximately week 31, from a patient treated with tofacitinib. Receptors were obtained from a human donor with alopecia areata.

The rearrangement uses TRBV18 and TRBJ2-5; D is perhaps TRBD1 (6 bases). CDR3 length: 15 amino acids. The ends were cut back, 0 bases at V and 6 bases at J, with 14 bases in the middle. Germline V lookup: CDR1 KGHSH, CDR2 LQKENI. CDR3 in DNA: TGTGCCAGCTCACCACCAGGGGGTGAAAAAAAGACCCAGTACTTC. Amino acids: CASSPPGGEKKTQYF.

The chain combines TRBV5-1 with TRBJ1-5; 8 bases match TRBD1. From germline, CDR1 is SGHRS and CDR2 YFSETQ. V shed 4 bases, J shed 4 bases, and the junction held 4 bases outside the gene matches. This CDR3 comprises 14 residues. DNA of the CDR3: TGCGCCAGCAGCCAAGGGACAGGAAATCAGCCCCAGCATTTT. Its protein product is CASSQGTGNQPQHF.

V is TRBV7-9 and J is TRBJ2-2; 8 nucleotides line up with TRBD1. CDR3 size: 14 residues. CDR1 is SEHNR, CDR2 FQNEAQ, per germline (reference sequence). V shed 6 bases and J 6 bases; nucleotides not matched to a gene: 6. The CDR3, as DNA: TGTGCCAGCAGACCTCGACAGGGGTCCGGGGAGCTGTTTTTT. Translating it yields CASRPRQGSGELFF.

The chain couples TRBV29-1 to TRBJ1-5; the match to TRBD1 covers 10 bases. With 7 bases clipped from V and 5 bases from J, the junction kept 2 bases outside the gene matches. CDR1 and CDR2 from the germline V gene are SQVTM and ANQGSEA. This CDR3 has 12 residues. CDR3 sequence (DNA): TGCAGCGCGGGACAGGGGCATCAGCCCCAGCATTTT. Translated: CSAGQGHQPQHF.

This clone was observed a handful of times. J is TRBJ2-7 and V is TRBV29-1; no definite D call. Germline V CDR1 and CDR2: SQVTM, ANQGSEA. The CDR3 runs to 12 residues. V was clipped by 6 bases and J by 0 bases, with 9 bases between them. This chain's CDR3 is CSVQEVSYEQYF. The CDR3, as DNA: TGCAGCGTCCAAGAGGTCTCCTACGAGCAGTACTTC.

The chain employs TRBV29-1 and TRBJ2-2, with D possibly being TRBD2 (6 bases). From germline, CDR1 is SQVTM and CDR2 ANQGSEA. V was cut by 0 bases and J by 5 bases, with 10 bases left in between. The CDR3 is 14 amino acids. As DNA, the CDR3 is TGCAGCGTTGAAGATGCGGGGCAGACCGGGGAGCTGTTTTTT. Encoded protein: CSVEDAGQTGELFF.

The chain combines TRBV9 with TRBJ2-3; D may be TRBD1 or TRBD2 (5 bases each). Trimming shortened V by 3 bases and J by 0 bases, and 14 bases separated the two germline ends. CDR1 SGDLS and CDR2 YYNGEE come from the germline V gene. CDR3 length: 16 amino acids. The CDR3 loop is CASSARRGDSTDTQYF. The CDR3 nucleotides are TGTGCCAGCAGCGCGAGGAGAGGGGACAGCACAGATACGCAGTATTTT.

J is TRBJ2-5 and V is TRBV27, with TRBD1 as a possible D gene (6 bases). V was cut by 3 bases and J by 5 bases, with 10 bases left in between. CDR1 MNHEY and CDR2 SMNVEV come from the germline V gene (reference sequence). The CDR3 has 13 residues. Written as DNA, the CDR3 is TGTGCCAGCAGTTTCGCAGGGGCGGAGACCCAGTACTTC. Its protein is CASSFAGAETQYF.

J is TRBJ1-2 and V is TRBV2; the D is unclear. The ends were cut back, 2 bases at V and 2 bases at J, with 9 bases in the middle. There are 14 residues in the CDR3. Germline V gene data show CDR1 as SNHLY and CDR2 as FYNNEI. The CDR3 sequence is CASSEIDGNYGYTF. DNA of the CDR3: TGTGCCAGCAGTGAAATAGATGGAAACTATGGCTACACCTTC.

This clone was seen at least ten times. This chain uses TRBV28 with TRBJ1-5, with a tentative D call TRBD1 (5 bases). Trimming took 2 bases from V and 4 from J, leaving 12 bases between them. Germline values: CDR1 MDHEN, CDR2 SYDVKM. This CDR3 has 15 residues. Here the CDR3 reads CASSLGTGMNQPQHF. As DNA, the CDR3 is TGTGCCAGCAGTTTAGGGACGGGGATGAATCAGCCCCAGCATTTT. Drawing the rest from reference TRBV28 and TRBJ1-5, the complete variable domain is DVKVTQSSRYLVKRTGEKVFLECVQDMDHENMFWYRQDPGLGLRLIYFSYDVKMKEKGDIPEGYSVSREKKERFSLILESASTNQTSMYLCASSLGTGMNQPQHFGDGTRLSIL.

This chain links TRBV19 with TRBJ2-7; D may be TRBD1 (6 bases). The V gene's germline CDR1 is LNHDA and CDR2 SQIVND (reference sequence). Trimming took off 10 bases at V and 5 bases at J, with 24 bases between the two ends. This CDR3 has 15 residues. This CDR3 reads CAIGQGLRVVDEQYF. CDR3 nucleotide sequence: TGTGCCATCGGCCAGGGGCTCCGGGTCGTTGACGAGCAGTACTTC.

Only a few counts were recorded for this clone. The CDR3 nucleotides read TGTGCCAGCAGCTTGGCCGGCTGGGATTGGGATGGCTACACCTTC. Protein product: CASSLAGWDWDGYTF. The V and J genes are TRBV5-5 and TRBJ1-2, with D hard to call. The CDR3 sequence is 15 residues long. Germline CDR1 SGHKS, CDR2 YYEKEE (reference sequence). The V end lost 0 bases, the J end lost 6 bases, and 15 bases lay between the germline ends.

The chain employs TRBV5-6 and TRBJ2-1, with D tentatively TRBD1 (6 bases). V lost 3 bases and J lost 4, with 11 bases in between. This CDR3 has 14 amino acids. Germline CDR1 is SGHDT and CDR2 is YYEEEE. The CDR3 here is CASSSERGYNEQFF. For the CDR3, the DNA is TGTGCCAGCAGCTCGGAAAGGGGGTACAATGAGCAGTTCTTC.

In nucleotides, the CDR3 is TGTGCCAGCAGCTTAGAACAGGGATTGGGCTACACCTTC. The encoded protein is CASSLEQGLGYTF. The chain links TRBV7-9 to TRBJ1-2; tentative D call: TRBD1 (6 bases). CDR1 and CDR2 (germline): SEHNR, FQNEAQ (reference sequence). The CDR3 is 13 residues long. V dropped 1 base and J dropped 8 bases, with 11 bases sitting between them.

Concerning this clone: This CDR3 is also generated by other DNA sequences in the sample. The J gene is TRBJ2-1, the V gene TRBV5-1; D is unclear. The V end was cut by 4 bases, the J end by 1 base, with 6 bases between. This CDR3 comprises 13 residues. Germline values: CDR1 SGHRS, CDR2 YFSETQ. The CDR3 DNA is TGCGCCAGCAGCGCCGGATCCTACAATGAGCAGTTCTTC. Translated, it gives CASSAGSYNEQFF.

This clone turned up a few times. The same CDR3 can be traced to other DNA sequences in this sample. The J gene is TRBJ2-7, the V gene TRBV5-1; a weak D match, TRBD2 (5 bases). The CDR3 runs 13 residues. CDR1 is SGHRS and CDR2 is YFSETQ in the germline V gene. Trimming removed 2 bases from V and 6 bases from J, with 12 bases in between. The CDR3 nucleotides read TGCGCCAGCAGCTTAGAGGGCCGGAGCGAGCAGTACTTC. Translation gives CASSLEGRSEQYF.

The chain is built from TRBV5-1 and TRBJ2-1, with D perhaps matching TRBD2 (6 bases). Germline CDR1 reads SGHRS; CDR2 reads YFSETQ. V was clipped by 6 bases and J by 0 bases, with 7 bases between them. The CDR3 is 13 amino acids. The CDR3 reads CASKEGSYNEQFF. The CDR3 nucleotides read TGCGCCAGCAAGGAGGGCTCCTACAATGAGCAGTTCTTC. The full variable domain, with the rest looked up from reference TRBV5-1 and TRBJ2-1, is KAGVTQTPRYLIKTRGQQVTLSCSPISGHRSVSWYQQTPGQGLQFLFEYFSETQRNKGNFPGRFSGRQFSNSRSEMNVSTLELGDSALYLCASKEGSYNEQFFGPGTRLTVL.

The chain recombines TRBV7-8 with TRBJ1-5; maybe TRBD1 (6 bases). Trimming took 5 bases from V and 4 from J, leaving 12 bases between them. Germline V gene lookup returns CDR1 SGHVS and CDR2 FQNEAQ. CDR3 length: 14 amino acids. In DNA form, the CDR3 reads TGTGCCAGCAGCCGTAGGACAGTAAATCAGCCCCAGCATTTT. It is translated as CASSRRTVNQPQHF.

The chain recombines TRBV5-4 with TRBJ2-3; 10 bases agree with TRBD2. This CDR3 is built from 16 residues. Germline CDR1 reads SGHNT; CDR2 reads YYREEE (reference sequence). The junction had 7 bases not matched to a gene; V was cut back by 4 bases and J by 2 bases. The CDR3 loop reads CASSPKGLATTDTQYF. In DNA, the CDR3 is TGTGCCAGCAGCCCTAAGGGACTAGCGACCACAGATACGCAGTATTTT.

There are many counts of this clone. The chain links TRBV19 to TRBJ1-3; possibly TRBD1 for D (6 bases). The CDR3 extends over 13 amino acids. Germline V lookup: CDR1 LNHDA, CDR2 SQIVND (reference sequence). Trimming left V 11 bases short and J 0 bases short, with 11 bases between. As DNA, the CDR3 is TGTGCCGTGAGGACAGTCTCTGGAAACACCATATATTTT. Protein sequence: CAVRTVSGNTIYF.

This clone showed up just once. The chain links TRBV25-1 to TRBJ1-3; D gene unclear. The CDR3 runs to 17 residues. Deletions cut 4 bases from V and 2 bases from J, with 18 bases between. The germline gives CDR1 MGHDK, CDR2 SYGVNS. The CDR3 DNA reads as TGTGCCAGCAGTGCGGTAGGGAAGCCTCCTCCTGGAAACACCATATATTTT. This gives the protein CASSAVGKPPPGNTIYF.